This TCR beta chain was documented in a study of T cells after yellow fever vaccination. 5'RACE template switching added a universal primer site and UMIs to TCR cDNA. In TCRdb, the 5' RACE reads were re-called with MiXCR into one record per CDR3 protein. The sample shows some 390,000 distinct CDR3 sequences, around 19% of them seen only once. The CDR3 contains 13 residues. The ends lost 9 bases at V and 3 bases at J; junction bases unmatched: 5. In its sample, this clonotype was seen a few times. Its antigen is currently unknown. Study-wide findings and caveats: There was a small share of clonotypes that showed up in both the CD4 and CD8 compartments.

The clonotype originates from a man aged 18 to 30 who received the YFV17D yellow fever vaccine. Here the sequenced sample was PBMCs, taken before the yellow fever booster vaccination. The rearrangement uses TRBV12-3 or TRBV12-4 and TRBJ2-3; 8 bases map to TRBD1. CDR3 in amino acids: CASGRTGTDTQYF. The DNA of the CDR3 is TGTGCCAGTGGCAGGACAGGGACAGATACGCAGTATTTT.